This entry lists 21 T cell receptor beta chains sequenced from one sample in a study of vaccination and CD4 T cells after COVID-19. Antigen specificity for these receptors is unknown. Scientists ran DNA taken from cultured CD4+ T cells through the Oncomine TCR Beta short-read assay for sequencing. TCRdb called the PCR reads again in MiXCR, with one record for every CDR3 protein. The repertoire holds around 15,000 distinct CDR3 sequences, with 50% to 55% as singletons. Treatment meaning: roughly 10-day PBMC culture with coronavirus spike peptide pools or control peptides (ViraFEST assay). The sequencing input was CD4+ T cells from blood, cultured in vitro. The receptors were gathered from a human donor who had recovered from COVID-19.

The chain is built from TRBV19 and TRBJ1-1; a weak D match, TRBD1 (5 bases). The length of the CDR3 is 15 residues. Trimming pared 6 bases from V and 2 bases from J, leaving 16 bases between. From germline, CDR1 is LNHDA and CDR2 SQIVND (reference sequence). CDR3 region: CASSMPRGANTEAFF. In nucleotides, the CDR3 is TGTGCCAGTAGCATGCCCCGGGGCGCAAACACTGAAGCTTTCTTT.

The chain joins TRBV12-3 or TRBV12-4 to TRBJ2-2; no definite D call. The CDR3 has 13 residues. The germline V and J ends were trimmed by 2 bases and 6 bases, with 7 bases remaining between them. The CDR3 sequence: CASSLNDPGELFF. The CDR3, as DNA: TGTGCCAGCAGTTTAAACGACCCCGGGGAGCTGTTTTTT.

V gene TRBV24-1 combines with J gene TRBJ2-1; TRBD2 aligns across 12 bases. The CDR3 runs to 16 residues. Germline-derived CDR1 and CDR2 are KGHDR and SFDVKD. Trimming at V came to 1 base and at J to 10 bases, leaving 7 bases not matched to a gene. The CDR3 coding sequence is TGTGCCACCAGTGATTTCCTAGCGGGAGGGCCGGGGGAGCAGTTCTTC. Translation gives CATSDFLAGGPGEQFF.

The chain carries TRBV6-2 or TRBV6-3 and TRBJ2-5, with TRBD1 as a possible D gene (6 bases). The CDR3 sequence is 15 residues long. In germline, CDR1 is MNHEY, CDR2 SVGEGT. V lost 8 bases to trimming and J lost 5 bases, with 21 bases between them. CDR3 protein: CASRERVGARETQYF. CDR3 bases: TGTGCCAGCCGCGAAAGAGTGGGGGCCCGGGAGACCCAGTACTTC.

For the CDR3, the DNA is TGTGCCAGCAGCCTAACGGTCCTCGAAGCTTTCTTT. It codes for CASSLTVLEAFF. This chain uses TRBV12-3 or TRBV12-4 with TRBJ1-1; no clear D. Trimming pared 6 bases from V and 8 bases from J, leaving 13 bases between. The CDR3 consists of 12 residues.

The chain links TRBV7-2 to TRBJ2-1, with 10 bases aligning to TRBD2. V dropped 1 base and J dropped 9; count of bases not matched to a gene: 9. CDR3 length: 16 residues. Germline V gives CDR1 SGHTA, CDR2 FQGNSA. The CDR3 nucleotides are TGTGCCAGCAGCTTAGTAGGCCTAGCGGGAGAGGGTGAGCAGTTCTTC. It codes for CASSLVGLAGEGEQFF. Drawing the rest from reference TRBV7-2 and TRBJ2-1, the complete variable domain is GAGVSQSPSNKVTEKGKDVELRCDPISGHTALYWYRQSLGQGLEFLIYFQGNSAPDKSGLPSDRFSAERTGGSVSTLTIQRTQQEDSAVYLCASSLVGLAGEGEQFFGPGTRLTVL.

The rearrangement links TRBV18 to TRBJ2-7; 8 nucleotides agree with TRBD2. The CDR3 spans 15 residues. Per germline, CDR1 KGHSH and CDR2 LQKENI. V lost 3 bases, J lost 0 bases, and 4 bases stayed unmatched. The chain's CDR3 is CASSPGRGSSYEQYF. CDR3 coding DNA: TGTGCCAGCTCACCCGGGAGGGGTAGCTCCTACGAGCAGTACTTC.

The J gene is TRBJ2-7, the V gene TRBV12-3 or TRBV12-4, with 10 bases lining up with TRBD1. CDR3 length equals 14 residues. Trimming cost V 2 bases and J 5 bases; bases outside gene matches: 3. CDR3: CASSLLGTGDEQYF. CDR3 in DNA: TGTGCCAGCAGTTTATTGGGGACAGGGGACGAGCAGTACTTC.

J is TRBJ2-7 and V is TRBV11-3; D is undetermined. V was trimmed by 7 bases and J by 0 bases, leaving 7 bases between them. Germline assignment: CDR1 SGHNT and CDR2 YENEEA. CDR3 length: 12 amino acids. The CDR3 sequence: CASKTSSYEQYF. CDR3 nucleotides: TGTGCCAGCAAGACGAGCTCCTACGAGCAGTACTTC. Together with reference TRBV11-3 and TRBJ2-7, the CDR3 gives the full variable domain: EAGVVQSPRYKIIEKKQPVAFWCNPISGHNTLYWYLQNLGQGPELLIRYENEEAVDDSQLPKDRFSAERLKGVDSTLKIQPAELGDSAVYLCASKTSSYEQYFGPGTRLTVT.

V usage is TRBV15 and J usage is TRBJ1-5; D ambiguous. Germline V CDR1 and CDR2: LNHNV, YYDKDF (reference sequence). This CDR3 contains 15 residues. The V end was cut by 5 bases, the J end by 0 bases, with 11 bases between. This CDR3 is CATSAGKDSNQPQHF. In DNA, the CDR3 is TGTGCCACCAGCGCGGGCAAAGATAGCAATCAGCCCCAGCATTTT.

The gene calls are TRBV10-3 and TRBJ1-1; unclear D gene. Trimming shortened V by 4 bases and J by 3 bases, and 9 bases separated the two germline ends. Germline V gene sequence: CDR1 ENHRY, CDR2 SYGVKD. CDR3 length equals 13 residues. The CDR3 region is CAISVNGYTEAFF. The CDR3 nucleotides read TGTGCCATCAGTGTAAACGGTTACACTGAAGCTTTCTTT.

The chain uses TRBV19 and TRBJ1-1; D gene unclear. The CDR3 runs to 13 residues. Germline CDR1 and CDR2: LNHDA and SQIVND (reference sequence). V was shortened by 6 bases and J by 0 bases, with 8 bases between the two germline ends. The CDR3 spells CASRSGVNTEAFF. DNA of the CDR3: TGTGCCAGTAGGAGCGGGGTGAACACTGAAGCTTTCTTT.

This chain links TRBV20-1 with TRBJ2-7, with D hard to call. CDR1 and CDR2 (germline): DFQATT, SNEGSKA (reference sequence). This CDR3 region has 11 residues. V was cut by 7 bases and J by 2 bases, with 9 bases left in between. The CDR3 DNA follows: TGCAGTGGTCGCCAGACCTACGAGCAGTACTTC. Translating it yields CSGRQTYEQYF.

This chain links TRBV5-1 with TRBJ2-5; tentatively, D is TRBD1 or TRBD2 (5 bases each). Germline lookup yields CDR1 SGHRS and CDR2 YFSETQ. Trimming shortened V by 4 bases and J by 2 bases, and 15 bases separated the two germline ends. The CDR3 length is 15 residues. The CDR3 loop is CASSPVGVWQETQYF. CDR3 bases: TGCGCCAGCAGCCCGGTGGGGGTTTGGCAAGAGACCCAGTACTTC.

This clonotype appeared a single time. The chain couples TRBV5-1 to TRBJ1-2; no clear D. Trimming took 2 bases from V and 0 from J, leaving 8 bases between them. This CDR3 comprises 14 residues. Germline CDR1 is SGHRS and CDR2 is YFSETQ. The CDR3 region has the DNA TGCGCCAGCAGCTTCGAGGTAGCTAACTATGGCTACACCTTC. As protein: CASSFEVANYGYTF.

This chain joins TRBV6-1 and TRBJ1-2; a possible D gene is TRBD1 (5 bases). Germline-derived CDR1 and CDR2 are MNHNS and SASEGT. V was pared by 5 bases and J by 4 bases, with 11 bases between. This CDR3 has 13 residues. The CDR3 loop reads CASSQGLRYGYTF. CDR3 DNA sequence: TGTGCCAGCAGTCAGGGTCTGCGCTATGGCTACACCTTC.

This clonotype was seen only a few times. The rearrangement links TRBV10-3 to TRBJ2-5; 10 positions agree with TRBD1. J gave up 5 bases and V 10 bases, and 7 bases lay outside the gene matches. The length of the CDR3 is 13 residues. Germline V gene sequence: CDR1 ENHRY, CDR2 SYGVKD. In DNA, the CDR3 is TGTGCCACCGGGACAGGGGTTGGGGAGACCCAGTACTTC. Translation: CATGTGVGETQYF.

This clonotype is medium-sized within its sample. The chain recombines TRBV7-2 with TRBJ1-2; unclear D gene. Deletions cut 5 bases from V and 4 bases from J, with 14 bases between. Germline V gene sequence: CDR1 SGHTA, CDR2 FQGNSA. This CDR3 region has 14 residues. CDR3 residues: CASSPSGNGYGYTF. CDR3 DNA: TGTGCCAGCAGCCCCTCGGGGAACGGCTATGGCTACACCTTC.

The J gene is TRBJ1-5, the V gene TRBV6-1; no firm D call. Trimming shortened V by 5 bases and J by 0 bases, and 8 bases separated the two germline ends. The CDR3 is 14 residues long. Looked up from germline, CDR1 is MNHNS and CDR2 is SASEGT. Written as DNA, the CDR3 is TGTGCCAGCAGTCGGCAGGTTAGCAATCAGCCCCAGCATTTT. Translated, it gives CASSRQVSNQPQHF.

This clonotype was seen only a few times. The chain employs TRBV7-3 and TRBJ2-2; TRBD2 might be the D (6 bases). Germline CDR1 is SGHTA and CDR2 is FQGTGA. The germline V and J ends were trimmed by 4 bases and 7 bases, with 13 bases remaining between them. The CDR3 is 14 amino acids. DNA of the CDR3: TGTGCCAGCAGCTCCCGGAGGGGTGTCGGGGAGCTGTTTTTT. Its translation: CASSSRRGVGELFF. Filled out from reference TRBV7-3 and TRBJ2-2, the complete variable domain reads GAGVSQTPSNKVTEKGKYVELRCDPISGHTALYWYRQSLGQGPEFLIYFQGTGAADDSGLPNDRFFAVRPEGSVSTLKIQRTERGDSAVYLCASSSRRGVGELFFGEGSRLTVL.

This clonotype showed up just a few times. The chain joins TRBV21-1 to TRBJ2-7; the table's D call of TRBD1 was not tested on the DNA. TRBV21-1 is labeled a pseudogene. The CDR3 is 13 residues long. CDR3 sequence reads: CASTRGSTYEQYF. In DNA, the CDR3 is TGTGCCAGCACCCGGGGCAGCACCTACGAGCAGTACTTC.